This entry lists 27 T cell receptor beta chains sequenced from one sample in a study of shared clonotypes between healthy human individuals. Profiling relied on immunoSEQ multiplex PCR, and the TCRdb table lists in-frame clones only, not all of them. This table holds about 1.1 million clones, around 77% found once. Sequenced material: memory CD4+ T cells from PBMCs. Subset indicated: CD45RA-negative fraction. The receptors come from a man between 18 and 29 years old in good health. Some clones in this sample may be carry-over from other donors' samples.

This clone was recorded only once. V and J are TRBV5-1 and TRBJ2-5; TRBD1 agrees at 7 bases. After removal of 0 bases from V and 5 bases from J, the junction contained 7 bases not matched to a gene. Germline V gene data show CDR1 as SGHRS and CDR2 as YFSETQ. CDR3 length: 15 amino acids. The DNA for the CDR3 is TGCGCCAGCAGCTTGGGACAGGGAACGGGGGAGACCCAGTACTTC. Translation: CASSLGQGTGETQYF.

The chain uses TRBV28 and TRBJ1-4, with 8 bases fitting TRBD1. The V gene end was trimmed by 7 bases and the J gene end by 8 bases; junction bases not matched to a gene: 9. Germline lookup yields CDR1 MDHEN and CDR2 SYDVKM. This CDR3 has 14 amino acids. CDR3 bases: TGTGCCAGCACCTCAGGGGGCTTGCGAGAAAAACTGTTTTTT. Its translation: CASTSGGLREKLFF.

The table lists this clone with a count of one. The chain recombines TRBV9 with TRBJ1-1, with D uncertain. The CDR3 length is 14 residues. Trimming stripped 2 bases from V and 1 base from J, with 9 bases between. Germline CDR1 SGDLS, CDR2 YYNGEE. The CDR3 loop is CASSVDGWNTEAFF. CDR3 sequence (DNA): TGTGCCAGCAGCGTTGACGGATGGAACACTGAAGCTTTCTTT.

This chain links TRBV7-9 with TRBJ2-7; D could derive from TRBD1 or TRBD2 (5 bases each). Trimming cost V 5 bases and J 5 bases, with 16 bases left between them. The CDR3 has 14 amino acids. Germline CDR1 SEHNR, CDR2 FQNEAQ (reference sequence). In nucleotides, the CDR3 is TGTGCCAGCAGCCCTCGGGACCAGGCCCACGAGCAGTACTTC. Amino acid sequence: CASSPRDQAHEQYF.

CDR3 region: CSVGMSSGSFMKTQYF. The CDR3 DNA reads as TGCAGCGTTGGGATGTCGAGCGGGAGCTTTATGAAGACCCAGTACTTC. The chain joins TRBV29-1 to TRBJ2-5; 8 nucleotides match TRBD2. Germline V lookup: CDR1 SQVTM, CDR2 ANQGSEA. Trimming cost V 4 bases and J 6 bases; bases outside gene matches: 16. The CDR3 contains 16 residues.

This chain joins TRBV28 and TRBJ1-5; 9 positions match TRBD1. The ends lost 7 bases at V and 6 bases at J; junction bases unmatched: 10. The CDR3 has 15 amino acids. Germline lookup yields CDR1 MDHEN and CDR2 SYDVKM. CDR3 sequence: CASTTTGGSGQPQHF. The CDR3 DNA sequence: TGTGCCAGCACCACGACAGGGGGGTCGGGTCAGCCCCAGCATTTT.

J is TRBJ2-5 and V is TRBV7-3; TRBD1 or TRBD2 may be the D gene (6 bases each). Trimming pared 5 bases from V and 5 bases from J, leaving 12 bases between. Germline V gene data show CDR1 as SGHTA and CDR2 as FQGTGA. This CDR3 spans 13 amino acids. Here the CDR3 reads CASSKTGRETQYF. For the CDR3, the DNA is TGTGCCAGCAGCAAAACAGGGAGGGAGACCCAGTACTTC. The whole variable domain, filled in from reference TRBV7-3 and TRBJ2-5, reads GAGVSQTPSNKVTEKGKYVELRCDPISGHTALYWYRQSLGQGPEFLIYFQGTGAADDSGLPNDRFFAVRPEGSVSTLKIQRTERGDSAVYLCASSKTGRETQYFGPGTRLLVL.

CDR3 in DNA: TGTGCCAGCAGCCCTCCAGGCCACCAAGAGACCCAGTACTTC. Amino acid sequence: CASSPPGHQETQYF. V usage is TRBV7-9 and J usage is TRBJ2-5; D call uncertain. CDR1 is SEHNR and CDR2 is FQNEAQ in the germline V gene (reference sequence). The ends were cut back, 5 bases at V and 0 bases at J, with 10 bases in the middle. This CDR3 has 14 residues. Together with reference TRBV7-9 and TRBJ2-5, the CDR3 gives the full variable domain: DTGVSQNPRHKITKRGQNVTFRCDPISEHNRLYWYRQTLGQGPEFLTYFQNEAQLEKSRLLSDRFSAERPKGSFSTLEIQRTEQGDSAMYLCASSPPGHQETQYFGPGTRLLVL.

The chain joins TRBV7-9 to TRBJ2-3; a possible D gene is TRBD1 (5 bases). The CDR3 contains 15 residues. Germline V gene data show CDR1 as SEHNR and CDR2 as FQNEAQ (reference sequence). Between the trimmed V and J ends, which lost 1 base and 4 bases, there was a span of 12 bases. CDR3 amino acids: CASSLVTAGSDTQYF. As DNA, the CDR3 is TGTGCCAGCAGCTTAGTAACGGCAGGGTCAGATACGCAGTATTTT.

The chain recombines TRBV5-1 with TRBJ2-1; D gene unclear. Trimming shortened V by 0 bases and J by 0 bases, and 13 bases separated the two germline ends. The CDR3 covers 17 residues. Germline CDR1 SGHRS, CDR2 YFSETQ. For the CDR3, the DNA is TGCGCCAGCAGCTTGGACGGCCCAGCTAGCTCCTACAATGAGCAGTTCTTC. Amino acids: CASSLDGPASSYNEQFF.

The V gene is TRBV13, the J gene TRBJ2-5; D is perhaps TRBD1 (6 bases). Germline CDR1 PRHDT, CDR2 FYEKMQ (reference sequence). Trimming took 3 bases from V and 5 from J, leaving 13 bases between them. The CDR3 covers 14 residues. The CDR3 region is CASSFGQRGETQYF. CDR3 DNA: TGTGCCAGCAGCTTCGGACAGAGAGGGGAGACCCAGTACTTC.

This clone was observed a few times. The V gene is TRBV28, the J gene TRBJ2-2, with a tentative D call TRBD1 (5 bases). V was trimmed by 8 bases and J by 7 bases, leaving 14 bases between them. Germline values: CDR1 MDHEN, CDR2 SYDVKM. CDR3 size: 13 residues. The CDR3 sequence is CASRPEQVGELFF. The CDR3 DNA reads as TGTGCCAGCCGCCCTGAACAGGTCGGGGAGCTGTTTTTT.

The chain joins TRBV27 to TRBJ2-1; the match to TRBD2 covers 7 bases. Unmatched junction bases numbered 11, after V lost 2 bases and J lost 4 bases. CDR1 and CDR2 from the germline V gene are MNHEY and SMNVEV (reference sequence). This CDR3 is 17 amino acids long. CDR3 coding DNA: TGTGCCAGCAGTTTACTCGGGACTAACCTACTATACAATGAGCAGTTCTTC. Its translation: CASSLLGTNLLYNEQFF.

The rearrangement links TRBV9 to TRBJ2-1, with 15 bases aligning to TRBD2. This CDR3 is 16 amino acids long. With 4 bases clipped from V and 6 bases from J, the junction kept 5 bases outside the gene matches. Germline assignment: CDR1 SGDLS and CDR2 YYNGEE. The CDR3 sequence is CASSSPGLAGGNEQFF. The CDR3 nucleotides are TGTGCCAGCAGCTCTCCGGGACTAGCGGGAGGCAATGAGCAGTTCTTC.

The table lists this clone with a few counts. The V gene is TRBV29-1, the J gene TRBJ2-4; 7 nucleotides match TRBD2. Trimming at V came to 6 bases and at J to 0 bases, leaving 11 bases not matched to a gene. The CDR3 consists of 16 residues. Germline CDR1 is SQVTM and CDR2 is ANQGSEA. The CDR3 protein is CSVPGLGGSAKNIQYF. The CDR3 coding sequence is TGCAGCGTACCCGGACTAGGCGGATCAGCCAAAAACATTCAGTACTTC.

This clone was seen only a few times. The rearrangement links TRBV2 to TRBJ1-4; D gene uncertain. From germline, CDR1 is SNHLY and CDR2 FYNNEI. CDR3 length equals 12 residues. V lost 7 bases, J lost 3 bases, and 6 bases lay in between. The CDR3 DNA is TGTGCCAGCAAGCCATCTAATGAAAAACTGTTTTTT. As protein: CASKPSNEKLFF.

V and J are TRBV28 and TRBJ2-7, with 12 bases aligning to TRBD2. The trim removed 4 bases at V and 2 bases at J, leaving 18 bases unmatched. There are 20 residues in the CDR3. The germline V gene encodes CDR1 MDHEN and CDR2 SYDVKM. CDR3 nucleotides: TGTGCCAGCAGTTCGGGAGGGCTAGCGGGAGGGCCACAATACCCCTACGAGCAGTACTTC. It codes for CASSSGGLAGGPQYPYEQYF.

The V gene is TRBV10-3, the J gene TRBJ2-1, with a tentative D call TRBD2 (5 bases). This CDR3 region has 15 residues. Trimming took 3 bases from V and 7 from J, leaving 16 bases between them. Germline CDR1 ENHRY, CDR2 SYGVKD. The DNA for the CDR3 is TGTGCCATCAGTGATAGGAGCGGCTTCGAGAATGAGCAGTTCTTC. Translated: CAISDRSGFENEQFF.

The J gene is TRBJ1-1, the V gene TRBV5-1, with 7 bases aligning to TRBD1. The CDR3 length is 16 residues. V was clipped by 0 bases and J by 1 base; unmatched bases: 6. Germline-derived CDR1 and CDR2 are SGHRS and YFSETQ. The CDR3 DNA reads TGCGCCAGCAGCTTGGAGTCACAGGGGCAGAACACTGAAGCTTTCTTT. Protein: CASSLESQGQNTEAFF.

The J gene is TRBJ1-1, the V gene TRBV7-6; 9 nucleotides agree with TRBD1. The length of the CDR3 is 13 residues. Germline V CDR1 and CDR2: SGHVS, FNYEAQ. The ends lost 8 bases at V and 6 bases at J; junction bases unmatched: 7. CDR3 in DNA: TGTGCCAGCGGGACAGGGAGAGCCTCTGAAGCTTTCTTT. Amino acid sequence: CASGTGRASEAFF. Based on the CDR3 plus reference TRBV7-6 and TRBJ1-1, the full variable domain is GAGVSQSPRYKVTKRGQDVALRCDPISGHVSLYWYRQALGQGPEFLTYFNYEAQQDKSGLPNDRFSAERPEGSISTLTIQRTEQRDSAMYRCASGTGRASEAFFGQGTRLTVV.

The chain uses TRBV13 and TRBJ2-3, with a tentative D call TRBD2 (6 bases). Germline values: CDR1 PRHDT, CDR2 FYEKMQ (reference sequence). This CDR3 has 17 residues. V lost 4 bases, J lost 3 bases, and 20 bases lay in between. CDR3 sequence reads: CASSSRSGTEGTDTQYF. DNA for the CDR3: TGTGCCAGCAGCTCACGATCCGGGACTGAGGGTACAGATACGCAGTATTTT.

This chain links TRBV7-2 with TRBJ2-1, with D tentatively TRBD2 (5 bases). The germline V and J ends were trimmed by 3 bases and 4 bases, with 10 bases remaining between them. The CDR3 loop spans 14 amino acids. CDR1 is SGHTA and CDR2 is FQGNSA in the germline V gene. CDR3 nucleotide sequence: TGTGCCAGCAGCTTGACTACCGGTTACAATGAGCAGTTCTTC. This gives the protein CASSLTTGYNEQFF. The variable domain in full, with the rest retrieved from reference TRBV7-2 and TRBJ2-1, is GAGVSQSPSNKVTEKGKDVELRCDPISGHTALYWYRQSLGQGLEFLIYFQGNSAPDKSGLPSDRFSAERTGGSVSTLTIQRTQQEDSAVYLCASSLTTGYNEQFFGPGTRLTVL.

This rearrangement joins TRBV6-5 to TRBJ2-2; 7 bases agree with TRBD1. The CDR3 is 16 residues long. J gave up 3 bases and V 4 bases, and 8 bases lay outside the gene matches. Germline values: CDR1 MNHEY, CDR2 SVGAGI. The CDR3, as DNA: TGTGCCAGCAGTTTTCCGCGAGGGGGCTACACCGGGGAGCTGTTTTTT. This gives the protein CASSFPRGGYTGELFF.

This clone has a handful of counts. The V and J genes are TRBV4-1 and TRBJ2-5; either TRBD1 or TRBD2 may fit D (5 bases each). Germline loops: CDR1 MGHRA, CDR2 YSYEKL. The ends were cut back, 4 bases at V and 5 bases at J, with 17 bases in the middle. CDR3 length: 15 amino acids. The CDR3 here is CASSPRDVSRETQYF. In DNA, the CDR3 is TGCGCCAGCAGCCCTCGGGACGTATCGAGGGAGACCCAGTACTTC.

The rearrangement links TRBV5-5 to TRBJ2-5; 9 bases line up with TRBD2. The germline gives CDR1 SGHKS, CDR2 YYEKEE (reference sequence). J was trimmed by 2 bases and V by 7 bases; bases with no gene match: 6. The CDR3 sequence is 14 residues long. CDR3: CASLLAGHQETQYF. The CDR3 bases are TGTGCCAGCTTACTAGCGGGCCATCAAGAGACCCAGTACTTC.

This clone was picked up a small number of times. V usage is TRBV19 and J usage is TRBJ1-4; D ambiguous. Trimming removed 3 bases at V and 3 bases at J, with 8 bases between. Per germline, CDR1 LNHDA and CDR2 SQIVND (reference sequence). The CDR3 consists of 14 residues. The DNA of the CDR3 is TGTGCCAGTAGTATGCTGGGAGCTAATGAAAAACTGTTTTTT. Translation: CASSMLGANEKLFF. Complete variable domain (other parts from reference TRBV19 and TRBJ1-4): DGGITQSPKYLFRKEGQNVTLSCEQNLNHDAMYWYRQDPGQGLRLIYYSQIVNDFQKGDIAEGYSVSREKKESFPLTVTSAQKNPTAFYLCASSMLGANEKLFFGSGTQLSVL.

This rearrangement joins TRBV4-1 to TRBJ2-1; no clear D gene. With 1 base removed from V and 8 bases from J, the gap between germline ends came to 9 bases. Germline lookup yields CDR1 MGHRA and CDR2 YSYEKL. This CDR3 region has 13 residues. CDR3 bases: TGCGCCAGCAGCCAAGTCAATATCCATGAGCAGTTCTTC. This translates into CASSQVNIHEQFF.